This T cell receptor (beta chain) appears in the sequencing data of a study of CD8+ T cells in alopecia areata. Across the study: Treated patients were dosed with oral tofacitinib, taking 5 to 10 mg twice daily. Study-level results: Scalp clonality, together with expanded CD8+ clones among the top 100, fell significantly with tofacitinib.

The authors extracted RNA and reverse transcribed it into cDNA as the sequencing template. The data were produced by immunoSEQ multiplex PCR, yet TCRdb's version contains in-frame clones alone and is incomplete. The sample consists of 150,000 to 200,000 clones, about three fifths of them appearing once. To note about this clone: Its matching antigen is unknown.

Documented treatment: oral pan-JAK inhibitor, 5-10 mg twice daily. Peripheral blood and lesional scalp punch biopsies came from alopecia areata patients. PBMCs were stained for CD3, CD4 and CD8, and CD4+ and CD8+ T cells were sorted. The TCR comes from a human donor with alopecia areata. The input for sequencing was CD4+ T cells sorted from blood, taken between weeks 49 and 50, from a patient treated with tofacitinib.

CDR3 coding DNA: TGTGCCTGGACCCACACAGGGGGCAATGGCTACACCTTC. As protein: CAWTHTGGNGYTF. The V call is TRBV30, the J call TRBJ1-2; 9 bases fit TRBD1. CDR1 GTSNPN and CDR2 SVGIG come from the germline V gene (reference sequence). There are 13 residues in the CDR3. Trimming removed 4 bases from V and 6 bases from J; junction bases left unmatched: 6. The full variable domain, with the rest looked up from reference TRBV30 and TRBJ1-2, is SQTIHQWPATLVQPVGSPLSLECTVEGTSNPNLYWYRQAAGRGLQLLFYSVGIGQISSEVPQNLSASRPQDRQFILSSKKLLLSDSGFYLCAWTHTGGNGYTFGSGTRLTVV.